This T cell receptor (beta chain) emerged from a study of blood T cell repertoires in COVID-19. Study-wide context: Samples representing acute and convalescent COVID-19 were sourced from the United States, Italy and Spain. Nucleic acid was either cDNA or gDNA, and it came from T cells, B-cell-depleted T cells, or PBMCs.

Methods used by the authors: Estimated nucleated cell counts came from reference gene primer amplification. This table comes from immunoSEQ multiplex PCR, and its TCRdb copy is limited to in-frame clones, with some not included. The DNA was the basis for D and trimming; V, J and clone size are from that table. The data contain about 260,000 clones, 80% to 90% of them singletons. Trimming removed 4 bases at V and 7 bases at J, with 22 bases between. Per the germline V gene, CDR1 is LGHDT and CDR2 is YNNKEL (reference sequence). The CDR3 has 17 residues. The sample taken for sequencing was peripheral blood. The receptor's source is a woman between 45 and 65 years old who had recovered from COVID-19. The chain couples TRBV3-1 (or the pseudogene TRBV3-2) to TRBJ1-4; D is uncertain. As DNA, the CDR3 is TGTGCCAGCAGCCCCCATCCACAGAGTGGGTGGGCTGAAAAACTGTTTTTT. Translated, it gives CASSPHPQSGWAEKLFF.